The 23 T cell receptor beta chains presented below share a single source sample, sequenced in a study of response to subunit inactivated influenza vaccine. TCRdb re-derived calls from the RT-PCR reads in MiXCR, one entry per CDR3 protein. The sample gives 500,000 to 600,000 distinct CDR3 sequences, over 9.5% of which show up once; 10% to 13% is in the top ten. This sample comprised PBMCs from blood, obtained on the day of vaccination. These receptor sequences come from a man aged 45-65 years who received an inactivated influenza vaccine.

This clonotype appeared a single time. A much larger clonotype is one base distant, so this may be a read error. The chain is built from TRBV29-1 and TRBJ2-5; the D is unclear. V lost 3 bases and J lost 5, with 7 bases in between. Per the germline V gene, CDR1 is SQVTM and CDR2 is ANQGSEA. CDR3 length: 11 amino acids. CDR3 sequence (DNA): TGCAGCGTTGACATGGGGGAGACCCAGTACTTC. Its protein is CSVDMGETQYF.

This clonotype appeared many times. In DNA form, the CDR3 reads TGCGCCAGCAGTGAGTCGTATGTAGGAGAGCAGTTCTTC. Encoded protein: CASSESYVGEQFF. The genes are TRBV10-1 and TRBJ2-1; D not resolved. Trimming cost V 0 bases and J 10 bases, with 10 bases left between them. Germline lookup yields CDR1 WNHNN and CDR2 SYGVQD (reference sequence). This CDR3 has 13 residues.

This clonotype was observed at least ten times. The chain recombines TRBV7-3 with TRBJ2-3; possibly TRBD1 for D (6 bases). Trimming removed 5 bases at V and 2 bases at J, with 8 bases between. This CDR3 is built from 13 residues. Germline V gives CDR1 SGHTA, CDR2 FQGTGA. The CDR3 loop reads CASSPGVTDTQYF. CDR3 nucleotides: TGTGCCAGCAGCCCAGGGGTCACAGATACGCAGTATTTT.

The chain carries TRBV28 and TRBJ2-7; either TRBD1 or TRBD2 may fit D (7 bases each). Germline V lookup: CDR1 MDHEN, CDR2 SYDVKM. The CDR3 extends over 15 amino acids. V shed 5 bases and J shed 0 bases, with 14 bases lying between them. CDR3 coding DNA: TGTGCCAGCAGTGGTGACAGGGAGGGCTCCTACGAGCAGTACTTC. Translation gives CASSGDREGSYEQYF.

The chain employs TRBV5-5 and TRBJ1-6; D is ambiguous. The CDR3 extends over 16 amino acids. V lost 0 bases and J lost 4, with 11 bases in between. Germline loops: CDR1 SGHKS, CDR2 YYEKEE (reference sequence). The CDR3 is CASSLGSRLYNSPLHF. The DNA of the CDR3 is TGTGCCAGCAGCTTGGGCAGCAGACTTTATAATTCACCCCTCCACTTT.

The table lists this clonotype with a few counts. The chain combines TRBV6-1 with TRBJ2-1; 15 positions match TRBD2. The germline V gene has CDR1 MNHNS and CDR2 SASEGT. After removal of 5 bases from V and 6 bases from J, the junction contained 5 bases not matched to a gene. The CDR3 has 16 amino acids. CDR3 in amino acids: CASSRRTSGRANEQFF. CDR3 nucleotide sequence: TGTGCCAGCAGTCGTAGGACTAGCGGGAGGGCCAATGAGCAGTTCTTC.

The chain recombines TRBV5-1 with TRBJ1-2; possible D gene TRBD1, 5 bases. This CDR3 contains 14 residues. Trimming cost V 0 bases and J 2 bases, with 8 bases left between them. CDR1 SGHRS and CDR2 YFSETQ come from the germline V gene. In DNA, the CDR3 is TGCGCCAGCAGCTTGGCAGGGAACAACTATGGCTACACCTTC. Protein: CASSLAGNNYGYTF.

This clonotype was seen only a few times. The rearrangement links TRBV29-1 to TRBJ1-1; D gene unclear. With 2 bases removed from V and 0 bases from J, the gap between germline ends came to 7 bases. Germline V lookup: CDR1 SQVTM, CDR2 ANQGSEA. There are 13 residues in the CDR3. The CDR3 loop reads CSVEKQMNTEAFF. Written as DNA, the CDR3 is TGCAGCGTTGAAAAACAGATGAACACTGAAGCTTTCTTT.

The gene calls are TRBV29-1 and TRBJ2-1; D is unresolved. Germline-derived CDR1 and CDR2 are SQVTM and ANQGSEA. Trimming took 3 bases from V and 0 from J, leaving 12 bases between them. This CDR3 is built from 15 residues. The CDR3 here is CSVEFAYSSYNEQFF. The DNA for the CDR3 is TGCAGCGTTGAGTTCGCCTACAGCTCCTACAATGAGCAGTTCTTC.

This clonotype was picked up a small number of times. The chain employs TRBV12-3 or TRBV12-4 and TRBJ1-1; 9 nucleotides agree with TRBD1. After removal of 5 bases from V and 4 bases from J, the junction contained 8 bases not matched to a gene. The CDR3 runs to 15 residues. The CDR3 reads CASSPGDRVGTEAFF. The CDR3 coding sequence is TGTGCCAGCAGTCCCGGGGACAGGGTCGGCACTGAAGCTTTCTTT.

In this sample, this clonotype turned up a few times. The CDR3, as DNA: TGTGCCATCAGGGGGGGACAGGGGGTAACTGGTGAGCAGTTCTTC. Translated: CAIRGGQGVTGEQFF. The genes are TRBV10-3 and TRBJ2-1; 11 nucleotides match TRBD1. The germline V gene encodes CDR1 ENHRY and CDR2 SYGVKD. The CDR3 runs 15 residues. The J segment lost 9 bases and the V segment lost 6 bases, leaving 10 bases of the junction unmatched.

This clonotype was seen only a few times. The V and J genes are TRBV6-5 and TRBJ1-4; D is unclear. Deletions cut 2 bases from V and 0 bases from J, with 7 bases between. CDR1 and CDR2 from the germline V gene are MNHEY and SVGAGI. The CDR3 sequence is 15 residues long. The CDR3 DNA sequence: TGTGCCAGCAGTTACGGGATTGCAACTAATGAAAAACTGTTTTTT. Protein product: CASSYGIATNEKLFF.

The sample holds a few counts of this clonotype. Possible read error: a much larger clone is one base away. The genes are TRBV7-2 and TRBJ2-7; tentative D call: TRBD2 (6 bases). The germline V gene encodes CDR1 SGHTA and CDR2 FQGNSA. V lost 2 bases and J 1 base, leaving 12 bases between the germline ends. There are 15 residues in the CDR3. DNA of the CDR3: TGTGCCAGCAGCTTAACGGCTAGCGTTTCCTACGAGCAGTACTTC. Residues: CASSLTASVSYEQYF.

The table lists this clonotype with a few counts. This chain links TRBV6-2 or TRBV6-3 with TRBJ2-1; 9 bases are shared with TRBD2. Trimming cost V 4 bases and J 6 bases; bases outside gene matches: 10. Germline loops: CDR1 MNHEY, CDR2 SVGEGT. CDR3 length: 16 residues. The CDR3 spells CASSSLGRGGRNEQFF. DNA for the CDR3: TGTGCCAGCAGTTCCCTCGGGCGGGGGGGCCGCAATGAGCAGTTCTTC.

In this sample, this clonotype turned up many times. This chain joins TRBV14 and TRBJ2-4; D is unresolved. This CDR3 contains 13 residues. Germline CDR1 and CDR2: SGHDN and FVKESK. V was trimmed by 1 base and J by 6 bases, leaving 7 bases between them. CDR3 DNA sequence: TGTGCCAGCAGCCAAGGGGAAAGAAACATTCAGTACTTC. Its protein product is CASSQGERNIQYF. The full variable domain, rest sourced from reference TRBV14 and TRBJ2-4, is EAGVTQFPSHSVIEKGQTVTLRCDPISGHDNLYWYRRVMGKEIKFLLHFVKESKQDESGMPNNRFLAERTGGTYSTLKVQPAELEDSGVYFCASSQGERNIQYFGAGTRLSVL.

The chain recombines TRBV12-3 or TRBV12-4 with TRBJ2-6; no reliable D call. Trimming pared 7 bases from V and 0 bases from J, leaving 13 bases between. CDR3 length: 16 residues. The CDR3: CASTLGGPSGANVLTF. Written as DNA, the CDR3 is TGTGCCAGCACCCTGGGCGGTCCCTCTGGGGCCAACGTCCTGACTTTC.

The rearrangement links TRBV9 to TRBJ2-5; TRBD1 might be the D (6 bases). The V end was cut by 3 bases, the J end by 3 bases, with 12 bases between. CDR1 and CDR2 (germline): SGDLS, YYNGEE. The CDR3 covers 14 residues. The CDR3 DNA reads as TGTGCCAGCAGCGCCAGGACAGCTAAAGAGACCCAGTACTTC. Translating it yields CASSARTAKETQYF.

The chain carries TRBV25-1 and TRBJ2-2; tentatively, D is TRBD1 (6 bases). This CDR3 region has 15 residues. CDR1 and CDR2 (germline): MGHDK, SYGVNS. The V and J ends lost 2 bases and 6 bases respectively, with 13 bases between them. This chain's CDR3 is CASSESTGRSGELFF. The DNA for the CDR3 is TGTGCCAGCAGTGAAAGTACAGGGCGGTCCGGGGAGCTGTTTTTT.

The chain couples TRBV3-1 to TRBJ2-3; 8 bases align to TRBD2. V lost 4 bases and J lost 6; bases outside the gene matches: 9. CDR1 LGHDT and CDR2 YNNKEL come from the germline V gene (reference sequence). The length of the CDR3 is 15 residues. CDR3 residues: CASSLKAGAGDTQYF. The CDR3 bases are TGTGCCAGCAGCCTAAAAGCGGGAGCCGGTGATACGCAGTATTTT.

A few counts support this clonotype. This chain connects TRBV6-1 to TRBJ2-5; D perhaps matches TRBD2 (6 bases). Germline V CDR1 and CDR2: MNHNS, SASEGT. The CDR3 totals 14 residues. The V end lost 5 bases, the J end lost 1 base, and 11 bases lay between the germline ends. The CDR3 sequence is CASSRDFSQETQYF. The CDR3 DNA sequence: TGTGCCAGCAGTAGGGACTTCTCCCAAGAGACCCAGTACTTC.

The chain joins TRBV12-3 or TRBV12-4 to TRBJ1-5; 7 bases line up with TRBD1. V was clipped by 5 bases and J by 4 bases; unmatched bases: 11. This CDR3 is built from 16 residues. CDR3: CASSSRDSLFNQPQHF. The CDR3 DNA sequence: TGTGCCAGCAGTAGCCGGGACAGCCTTTTTAATCAGCCCCAGCATTTT.

The sample holds a few counts of this clonotype. V and J are TRBV7-2 and TRBJ2-1, with 7 nucleotides matching TRBD1. The CDR3 totals 15 residues. Per the germline V gene, CDR1 is SGHTA and CDR2 is FQGNSA. V trimming: 4 bases; J trimming: 1 base; junction bases outside the gene matches: 4. CDR3 sequence: CASSSDRTSYNEQFF. For the CDR3, the DNA is TGTGCCAGCAGCTCGGACAGGACGTCCTACAATGAGCAGTTCTTC.

A note on this clonotype: The conserved phenylalanine or tryptophan is not found at the CDR3 terminus, so this likely reflects a read error. The V call is TRBV7-8, the J call TRBJ2-1; TRBD2 aligns across 11 bases. CDR3 length: 16 amino acids. Unmatched junction bases numbered 9, after V lost 4 bases and J lost 7 bases. The germline CDR1 and CDR2 sequences are SGHVS and FQNEAQ. Written as DNA, the CDR3 is TGTGCCAGCAGCTCTCCACTAGCGGGAGAGTTAAATGAGCAGTTCTTA. This codes for CASSSPLAGELNEQFL.